This entry features one T cell receptor beta chain sequence. What it binds is unknown. The V segment lost 4 bases and the J segment 3 bases; nucleotides outside the gene matches: 2. The CDR3 is made up of 15 amino acids. Germline V gene sequence: CDR1 SGDLS, CDR2 YYNGEE. The PCR ran on 60 Vbeta and 13 Jbeta primers. TCRdb's table, derived via immunoSEQ multiplex PCR, lists solely in-frame clones and lacks some. Recorded for this sample: roughly 82,000 clones. This specimen comes from a study of cytomegalovirus exposure and HLA in healthy donors. Whole-study results and caveats: TCR beta sequences numbering roughly 16,000 were associated with HLA alleles at 0.05 false discovery rate in a later analysis. When the data were analyzed later, several of the most significant clusters appeared to be linked to common viral pathogens.

This TCR derives from a woman in her sixties or seventies in good health and CMV-seronegative. The gene calls are TRBV9 and TRBJ2-3, with 13 bases matching TRBD2. Material: PBMCs. CDR3 bases: TGTGCCAGCAGCACTAGCGGGAGGGGGACAGATACGCAGTATTTT. Translating gives CASSTSGRGTDTQYF.